Included here is one T cell receptor beta chain sequence, with context. The data were produced by immunoSEQ multiplex PCR, yet TCRdb's version contains in-frame clones alone and is incomplete. The table has tens of thousands of clones, more than 75% seen once. The sample comes from a study of blood T cell repertoires in COVID-19. Whole-study context: T cells, B-cell-depleted T cells, or PBMCs supplied cDNA or gDNA.

There are 13 residues in the CDR3. The V gene lost 2 bases and the J gene lost 6 bases, with 7 bases spanning the gap. Germline V gene data show CDR1 as SEHNR and CDR2 as FQNEAQ (reference sequence). Sequenced sample: peripheral blood. The sequence was collected from an older woman with acute or convalescent COVID-19. The rearrangement links TRBV7-9 to TRBJ2-2; D gene unclear. The CDR3 DNA sequence: TGTGCCAGCAGCTTAATGGCCCCCGGGGAGCTGTTTTTT. Protein sequence: CASSLMAPGELFF.